This T cell receptor (beta chain) was sequenced in a study of T cell responses to AZD1222 COVID-19 vaccine. Regarding the study as a whole: Dominant at 160-218 and 743-854, vaccine-associated CD4 TCRs also spanned spike. Baseline seropositives among AZD1222 recipients totaled only 5 to 7. Following two doses of AZD1222, Spike-specific TCR breadth and depth rose. The donors showed a predominance of white British ancestry and of females, with possible underestimation of clonal diversity.

Libraries were prepared by immunoSEQ multiplex PCR; TCRdb keeps only in-frame clonotypes and omits some of them. The repertoire holds roughly 150,000 clones, with roughly 92% as singletons. Remarks on this clone: Its antigen remains unknown.

V was clipped by 0 bases and J by 8 bases; unmatched bases: 18. The CDR3 consists of 19 residues. Germline V gives CDR1 SGHRS, CDR2 YFSETQ. The clonotype originates from an adult in good health. The sample here was peripheral blood, taken on day 0 of AZD1222 vaccination. The chain employs TRBV5-1 and TRBJ2-1, with TRBD2 matching over 9 bases. The CDR3, as DNA: TGCGCCAGCAGCTTGGTACACGGTTCCGCGGGAGGGCCGGTCGATGAGCAGTTCTTC. Translation: CASSLVHGSAGGPVDEQFF.